The 3 T cell receptor beta chains presented below share a single source sample, sequenced in a study of regulatory T cells in long-lasting Graves disease. According to the study, TCR beta libraries were built with iRepertoire HTBI primers and CDR3-region Arm-PCR. TCRdb itself ran the multiplex PCR reads through MiXCR, one entry per CDR3 protein. The table lists some 370,000 distinct CDR3 sequences, approximately 10% of them singletons. Time point: newly diagnosed GD, antithyroid drugs for less than 3 months. Construction of the TCR library relied on RNA isolated from PBMCs. A further study also used this sample, focusing on T cells in Graves' hyperthyroidism and ophthalmopathy.

The sample consisted of peripheral blood mononuclear cells (PBMCs), taken at new diagnosis, from a patient treated with antithyroid drugs. The receptors were gathered from a woman under 30 with Graves disease.

In this sample, this clonotype turned up many times. The chain combines TRBV29-1 with TRBJ1-1, with 7 bases identical to TRBD1. J lost 1 base, V lost 4 bases, and 9 bases had no gene match. This CDR3 has 15 amino acids. Germline V lookup: CDR1 SQVTM, CDR2 ANQGSEA. CDR3 DNA: TGCAGCGTTGGTCTGAAGACAGGGCAGAACACTGAAGCTTTCTTT. The encoded protein is CSVGLKTGQNTEAFF. The full variable domain, rest sourced from reference TRBV29-1 and TRBJ1-1, is SAVISQKPSRDICQRGTSLTIQCQVDSQVTMMFWYRQQPGQSLTLIATANQGSEATYESGFVIDKFPISRPNLTFSTLTVSNMSPEDSSIYLCSVGLKTGQNTEAFFGQGTRLTVV.

This clonotype was seen a handful of times. The chain is built from TRBV10-3 and TRBJ2-7; the D gene is possibly TRBD1 (6 bases). The V end was cut by 6 bases, the J end by 7 bases, with 13 bases between. The CDR3 loop spans 12 amino acids. Germline CDR1 reads ENHRY; CDR2 reads SYGVKD. CDR3 loop: CAIRGALGEQYF. The CDR3 DNA follows: TGTGCCATCAGGGGGGCCCTTGGGGAGCAGTACTTC.

This clonotype has just a few counts. The V call is TRBV28, the J call TRBJ1-3; a weak D match, TRBD1 (6 bases). Germline V lookup: CDR1 MDHEN, CDR2 SYDVKM. Trimming stripped 2 bases from V and 2 bases from J, with 16 bases between. This CDR3 is built from 17 residues. CDR3 amino acids: CASSLRRRTETGNTIYF. CDR3 coding DNA: TGTGCCAGCAGTTTAAGACGAAGGACAGAGACTGGAAACACCATATATTTT.